This T cell receptor (beta chain) derives from a study of cytomegalovirus exposure and HLA in healthy donors. PCR employed 60 Vbeta and 13 Jbeta primers. Libraries were prepared by immunoSEQ multiplex PCR; TCRdb keeps only in-frame clonotypes and omits some of them. The sample lists 100,000 to 120,000 clones; around 85% were seen once. This clonotype was obtained from a man aged 30 to 45 in good health and CMV-seropositive. What was sequenced was PBMCs.

The CDR3 reads CASSFRLTGNTEAFF. The CDR3 bases are TGTGCCAGTAGTTTCCGCCTGACAGGGAACACTGAAGCTTTCTTT. This rearrangement joins TRBV19 to TRBJ1-1; the D gene is possibly TRBD1 (6 bases). V shed 5 bases and J shed 1 base, with 14 bases lying between them. Germline lookup yields CDR1 LNHDA and CDR2 SQIVND (reference sequence). This CDR3 has 15 residues.